Sequencing of this T cell receptor (beta chain) was carried out in a study of shared clonotypes between healthy human individuals. Study-wide findings and caveats: It was only blood that was sampled, and tissue repertoires likely differ.

Per the authors' pipeline: ImmunoSEQ only sent back junction sequences with no quality scores, so filtering was done differently. Generated by immunoSEQ multiplex PCR, the TCRdb table keeps only in-frame clones and is missing some. V and J calls and clone size are copied from that table; D and trimming were computed from the DNA. The sample lists over 700,000 clones, around 77% seen once, with under 2% in the top ten. Germline loops: CDR1 KGHSH, CDR2 LQKENI. V lost 3 bases and J 0 bases, leaving 11 bases between the germline ends. The CDR3 is made up of 16 amino acids. As to this clone: Its antigen is still unknown.

The source material was memory CD4+ T cells sorted from blood. This sample's subset: CD45RA-negative fraction. The clonotype originates from a woman aged 25 to 39 in good health. This sequence joins TRBV18 and TRBJ1-4; D is unclear. This chain's CDR3 is CASSPRTGATNEKLFF. The CDR3 coding sequence is TGTGCCAGCTCACCTCGGACGGGAGCAACTAATGAAAAACTGTTTTTT.